The 29 T cell receptor beta chains below all came from one sample that was sequenced in a study of blood T cell repertoires in COVID-19. Here immunoSEQ multiplex PCR was the method, and the copy in TCRdb shows in-frame clones only, minus some. The sample holds 55,000 to 80,000 clones; just over 90% are singletons and the top ten take 1.5% to 2%. The material sequenced was peripheral blood. The receptors stem from a human donor in a cohort sampled during active COVID-19.

The genes are TRBV3-1 (or the pseudogene TRBV3-2) and TRBJ2-2, with 9 bases that match TRBD1. The CDR3 sequence is 14 residues long. CDR1 is LGHDT, CDR2 YNNKEL, per germline (reference sequence). V was clipped by 6 bases and J by 1 base; unmatched bases: 0. The CDR3 reads CASRDRGNTGELFF. The CDR3 DNA is TGTGCCAGCAGGGACAGGGGGAACACCGGGGAGCTGTTTTTT.

This chain links TRBV4-1 with TRBJ2-1; TRBD2 is a possible D gene (5 bases). The V and J ends lost 1 base and 1 base respectively, with 8 bases between them. In germline, CDR1 is MGHRA, CDR2 YSYEKL. The CDR3 contains 15 residues. Here the CDR3 reads CASSQVGGSYNEQFF. The DNA of the CDR3 is TGCGCCAGCAGCCAAGTAGGCGGGTCCTACAATGAGCAGTTCTTC.

The J gene is TRBJ2-7, the V gene TRBV19; D is unresolved. Germline V gene data show CDR1 as LNHDA and CDR2 as SQIVND (reference sequence). V lost 7 bases and J lost 6, with 16 bases in between. The CDR3 contains 13 residues. The CDR3 bases are TGTGCCAGTAATATGCGGCACGGTTTCGAGCAGTACTTC. Residues: CASNMRHGFEQYF.

The chain is built from TRBV6-5 and TRBJ1-3; D unclear. The V end was cut by 5 bases, the J end by 4 bases, with 12 bases between. Per the germline V gene, CDR1 is MNHEY and CDR2 is SVGAGI. The CDR3 consists of 14 residues. This CDR3 is CASSIGERGNTIYF. CDR3 nucleotides: TGTGCCAGCAGTATCGGGGAGCGGGGAAACACCATATATTTT.

The chain carries TRBV10-3 and TRBJ2-7, with a weak D call TRBD1 (5 bases). The CDR3 is made up of 14 amino acids. Trimming shortened V by 6 bases and J by 1 base, and 13 bases separated the two germline ends. The germline CDR1 and CDR2 sequences are ENHRY and SYGVKD. The CDR3 loop is CAIRQDIQSYEQYF. The CDR3 nucleotides read TGTGCCATCAGACAGGATATACAGTCCTACGAGCAGTACTTC.

The CDR3 is CAIRNASGRMNEQFF. CDR3 nucleotides: TGTGCCATCAGGAACGCTAGCGGGAGGATGAATGAGCAGTTCTTC. The chain uses TRBV10-3 and TRBJ2-1; 11 nucleotides line up with TRBD2. V trimming: 6 bases; J trimming: 7 bases; junction bases outside the gene matches: 8. Germline CDR1 reads ENHRY; CDR2 reads SYGVKD. The CDR3 contains 15 residues.

J is TRBJ1-1 and V is TRBV28; the D is unclear. Per the germline V gene, CDR1 is MDHEN and CDR2 is SYDVKM. Trimming removed 6 bases at V and 4 bases at J, with 9 bases between. The CDR3 sequence is 12 residues long. For the CDR3, the DNA is TGTGCCAGCAGATCCACAAGCACTGAAGCTTTCTTT. Translated: CASRSTSTEAFF.

The chain carries TRBV5-1 and TRBJ2-5; TRBD1 agrees at 7 bases. With V trimmed by 3 bases and J by 7 bases, 9 bases remained unmatched. CDR1 and CDR2 from the germline V gene are SGHRS and YFSETQ. This CDR3 has 14 residues. The CDR3, as DNA: TGCGCCAGCAGCTCCGGGACAGTTTTCGGGACCCAGTACTTC. Its translation: CASSSGTVFGTQYF.

The chain links TRBV24-1 to TRBJ1-2; 7 bases match TRBD1. Germline-derived CDR1 and CDR2 are KGHDR and SFDVKD. The CDR3 has 14 amino acids. The J segment lost 2 bases and the V segment lost 5 bases, leaving 4 bases of the junction unmatched. This CDR3 is CATSASGQNYGYTF. CDR3 bases: TGTGCCACCAGTGCATCGGGACAGAACTATGGCTACACCTTC.

The CDR3 region is CASSYAGRGQPQHF. CDR3 bases: TGTGCCAGCAGTTACGCGGGGCGCGGTCAGCCCCAGCATTTT. The J gene is TRBJ1-5, the V gene TRBV6-5; D perhaps matches TRBD1 (5 bases). Germline CDR1 is MNHEY and CDR2 is SVGAGI. Between the trimmed V and J ends, which lost 2 bases and 6 bases, there was a span of 11 bases. The CDR3 spans 14 residues.

The chain carries TRBV6-5 and TRBJ1-3; possibly TRBD1 for D (5 bases). Germline V gives CDR1 MNHEY, CDR2 SVGAGI. The CDR3 spans 16 residues. V was clipped by 4 bases and J by 2 bases, with 15 bases between them. Written as DNA, the CDR3 is TGTGCCAGCAGTTCCCGGAGGGGAAAGCCTGGAAACACCATATATTTT. As protein: CASSSRRGKPGNTIYF.

This clone was seen once. The chain recombines TRBV9 with TRBJ1-4, with 10 nucleotides matching TRBD1. Losses at the gene ends were 3 bases for V and 8 bases for J; bases not matched to a gene: 7. This CDR3 spans 15 amino acids. Germline V gene sequence: CDR1 SGDLS, CDR2 YYNGEE. The CDR3, as DNA: TGTGCCAGCAGCGCCCACGGGACAGGGGACGAAAAACTGTTTTTT. Residues: CASSAHGTGDEKLFF.

The genes are TRBV7-2 and TRBJ2-1; TRBD2 aligns across 11 bases. The germline V gene has CDR1 SGHTA and CDR2 FQGNSA. This CDR3 spans 16 amino acids. Germline trimming cut 4 bases from V and 4 bases from J; bases unmatched to any gene: 6. CDR3 residues: CASSSPLAGGYNEQFF. The CDR3 DNA reads as TGTGCCAGCAGCTCGCCCCTAGCGGGAGGTTACAATGAGCAGTTCTTC.

The chain has TRBV7-3 and TRBJ2-3; 7 bases match TRBD2. V lost 5 bases and J lost 4; bases outside the gene matches: 9. Germline CDR1 is SGHTA and CDR2 is FQGTGA. There are 15 residues in the CDR3. CDR3 region: CASSQTRGVADTQYF. DNA for the CDR3: TGTGCCAGCAGCCAAACCCGGGGGGTAGCAGATACGCAGTATTTT.

The chain employs TRBV9 and TRBJ2-2, with D tentatively TRBD2 (5 bases). The CDR3 covers 15 residues. Trimming took 0 bases from V and 7 from J, leaving 13 bases between them. CDR1 and CDR2 from the germline V gene are SGDLS and YYNGEE. The CDR3 protein is CASSVASRAGGELFF. The CDR3 coding sequence is TGTGCCAGCAGCGTAGCAAGTCGGGCGGGCGGGGAGCTGTTTTTT.

The chain is built from TRBV5-1 and TRBJ2-7, with a tentative D call TRBD1 (6 bases). The CDR3 spans 14 residues. Germline CDR1 is SGHRS and CDR2 is YFSETQ. Trimming took off 4 bases at V and 3 bases at J, with 14 bases between the two ends. As DNA, the CDR3 is TGCGCCAGCAGCCCCTCCGGACAGATCTACGAGCAGTACTTC. Its translation: CASSPSGQIYEQYF.

The chain joins TRBV27 to TRBJ1-1; 7 positions match TRBD1. CDR1 MNHEY and CDR2 SMNVEV come from the germline V gene (reference sequence). There are 13 residues in the CDR3. J was trimmed by 5 bases and V by 2 bases; bases with no gene match: 2. The CDR3 here is CASSLQGGTEAFF. CDR3 coding DNA: TGTGCCAGCAGTTTACAGGGGGGAACTGAAGCTTTCTTT.

The chain combines TRBV18 with TRBJ2-3; TRBD2 agrees at 11 bases. The CDR3 consists of 17 residues. CDR1 is KGHSH, CDR2 LQKENI, per germline. Trimming removed 3 bases from V and 2 bases from J; junction bases left unmatched: 7. The CDR3 is CASSPRGLAGITDTQYF. The CDR3 region has the DNA TGTGCCAGCTCACCCCGTGGACTAGCGGGCATCACAGATACGCAGTATTTT.

The chain combines TRBV5-1 with TRBJ2-7; 15 bases map to TRBD2. V lost 2 bases to trimming and J lost 5 bases; unmatched junction nucleotides: 8. The CDR3 sequence is 17 residues long. Germline V lookup: CDR1 SGHRS, CDR2 YFSETQ. CDR3 sequence (DNA): TGCGCCAGCAGCTTAGGACTAGCGGGAGGGATGGGGAACGAGCAGTACTTC. This encodes CASSLGLAGGMGNEQYF.

The chain has TRBV5-1 and TRBJ2-1, with 8 bases fitting TRBD2. The ends lost 4 bases at V and 5 bases at J; junction bases unmatched: 8. The V gene's germline CDR1 is SGHRS and CDR2 YFSETQ. The CDR3 is 15 residues long. The CDR3 coding sequence is TGCGCCAGCAGCATAAGCGGGAGATTGGACAATGAGCAGTTCTTC. It yields the protein CASSISGRLDNEQFF.

The chain links TRBV28 to TRBJ1-2; 7 bases are a match to TRBD1. Germline V gene data show CDR1 as MDHEN and CDR2 as SYDVKM. CDR3 length equals 13 residues. Germline trimming cut 6 bases from V and 4 bases from J; bases unmatched to any gene: 5. CDR3 sequence reads: CASSMGQSYGYTF. DNA for the CDR3: TGTGCCAGCAGCATGGGACAGTCCTATGGCTACACCTTC.

The DNA for the CDR3 is TGTGCCAGCAGCTTAGGTTCTAGGAGTTGGACCTACAATGAGCAGTTCTTC. It codes for CASSLGSRSWTYNEQFF. The rearrangement links TRBV7-9 to TRBJ2-1; D unclear. Germline values: CDR1 SEHNR, CDR2 FQNEAQ (reference sequence). Trimming removed 1 base from V and 2 bases from J, with 15 bases in between. The CDR3 loop spans 17 amino acids.

This chain's CDR3 is CASSQWGGRGTNEKLFF. In nucleotides, the CDR3 is TGTGCCAGCAGCCAGTGGGGGGGGCGAGGGACTAATGAAAAACTGTTTTTT. J is TRBJ1-4 and V is TRBV3-1 (or the pseudogene TRBV3-2); D may be TRBD1 (6 bases). The CDR3 consists of 17 residues. Germline V gene data show CDR1 as LGHDT and CDR2 as YNNKEL (reference sequence). The V end was cut by 3 bases, the J end by 2 bases, with 16 bases between.

CDR3 loop: CASSLGRDIETQYF. CDR3 coding DNA: TGCGCCAGCAGCTTGGGTCGGGATATAGAGACCCAGTACTTC. The V gene is TRBV5-1, the J gene TRBJ2-5; D might be TRBD2 (5 bases). Trimming pared 0 bases from V and 4 bases from J, leaving 10 bases between. The CDR3 is made up of 14 amino acids. Germline CDR1 and CDR2: SGHRS and YFSETQ.

This chain joins TRBV7-2 and TRBJ2-7, with TRBD2 matching over 15 bases. The germline CDR1 and CDR2 sequences are SGHTA and FQGNSA. The CDR3 contains 19 residues. J was trimmed by 0 bases and V by 3 bases; bases with no gene match: 9. The CDR3 spells CASSFRGLAGGPPSYEQYF. The CDR3 nucleotides read TGTGCCAGCAGCTTTAGGGGACTAGCGGGAGGACCGCCCTCCTACGAGCAGTACTTC.

The gene calls are TRBV12-3 or TRBV12-4 and TRBJ2-2; tentatively, D is TRBD2 (5 bases). Trimming cost V 6 bases and J 6 bases, with 11 bases left between them. CDR3 length: 13 amino acids. CDR3 DNA: TGTGCCAGCAGCCAAGGACTGGCCGGGGAGCTGTTTTTT. Translation: CASSQGLAGELFF.

The V call is TRBV5-4, the J call TRBJ2-6, with 7 bases aligning to TRBD1. This CDR3 contains 16 residues. Germline trimming cut 0 bases from V and 3 bases from J; bases unmatched to any gene: 3. Germline V gene sequence: CDR1 SGHNT, CDR2 YYREEE (reference sequence). The CDR3 DNA reads TGTGCCAGCAGCTTGGGTGACAGGGATGGGGCCAACGTCCTGACTTTC. Protein sequence: CASSLGDRDGANVLTF.

This chain uses TRBV15 with TRBJ1-2; D gene uncertain. Germline CDR1 and CDR2: LNHNV and YYDKDF (reference sequence). Between the trimmed V and J ends, which lost 0 bases and 0 bases, there was a span of 5 bases. The CDR3 consists of 14 residues. CDR3 nucleotide sequence: TGTGCCACCAGCAGAGATAGCACTAACTATGGCTACACCTTC. Translated, it gives CATSRDSTNYGYTF.

This sequence joins TRBV24-1 and TRBJ2-3; D possibly corresponds to TRBD2 (5 bases). V dropped 7 bases and J dropped 5 bases, with 18 bases sitting between them. CDR1 is KGHDR, CDR2 SFDVKD, per germline. The CDR3 is 15 residues long. The CDR3 DNA sequence: TGTGCCACCAGCGTCGTAAGCGGAGCCGGAGATACGCAGTATTTT. Translation gives CATSVVSGAGDTQYF.